This T cell receptor (beta chain) originates from a study of regulatory T cells in long-lasting Graves disease. Sample time point: newly diagnosed GD, antithyroid drugs for less than 3 months. With RNA extracted from PBMCs as input, the TCR library was made. Researchers made TCR beta libraries by using iRepertoire HTBI primers and running Arm-PCR on CDR3 regions. TCRdb re-derived calls from the multiplex PCR reads in MiXCR, one entry per CDR3 protein. The sample shows 300,000 to 400,000 distinct CDR3 sequences, approximately 15% of them seen only once. This clonotype has just a few counts. These data also formed part of another study, on T cells in Graves' hyperthyroidism and ophthalmopathy. Turning to that study: Stable disease denoted Graves' hyperthyroidism without ophthalmopathy progression within 18 months. Diagnostic decisions used clinical symptoms, serum thyroxine and TRAb, thyroid ultrasound and orbital computed tomography.

Sequencing used peripheral blood mononuclear cells (PBMCs), obtained at new diagnosis, from a patient treated with antithyroid drugs. This clonotype was sampled from a middle-aged man with Graves disease.

The chain's CDR3 is CASSISGGDPYQPQHF. DNA of the CDR3: TGTGCCAGCAGCATCTCGGGGGGGGATCCTTATCAGCCCCAGCATTTT. The rearrangement uses TRBV7-2 and TRBJ1-5, with a tentative D call TRBD1 (5 bases). The CDR3 totals 16 residues. The V gene's germline CDR1 is SGHTA and CDR2 FQGNSA. Trimming removed 5 bases from V and 5 bases from J, with 19 bases in between.